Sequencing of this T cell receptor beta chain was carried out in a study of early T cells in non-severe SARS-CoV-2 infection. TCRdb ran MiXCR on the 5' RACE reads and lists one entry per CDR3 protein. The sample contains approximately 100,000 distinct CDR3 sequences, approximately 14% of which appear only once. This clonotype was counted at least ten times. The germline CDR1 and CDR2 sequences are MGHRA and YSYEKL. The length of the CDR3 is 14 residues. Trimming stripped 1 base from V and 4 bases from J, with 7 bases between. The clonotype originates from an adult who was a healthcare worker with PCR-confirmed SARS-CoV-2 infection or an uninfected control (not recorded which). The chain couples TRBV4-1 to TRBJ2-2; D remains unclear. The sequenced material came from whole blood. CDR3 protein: CASSQATGTGELFF. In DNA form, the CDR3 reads TGCGCCAGCAGCCAAGCGACGGGCACCGGGGAGCTGTTTTTT.